The clone carrying this T cell receptor beta chain was detected many times. The sample is drawn from a study of T cells in Graves' hyperthyroidism and ophthalmopathy. TCR beta CDR3 regions were amplified from RNA. HTBI primers were used for first-round RT-PCR of the TCR CDR3. TCRdb reanalysed the multiplex PCR reads using MiXCR and keeps one entry per CDR3 protein. The repertoire consists of hundreds of thousands of distinct CDR3 sequences, with around 13% occurring once and the leading ten covering around 13%. The CDR3 length is 16 residues. Germline V lookup: CDR1 SGHTA, CDR2 FQGNSA. J lost 4 bases, V lost 5 bases, and 6 bases had no gene match.

The sequencing sample was made of blood. V is TRBV7-2 and J is TRBJ1-4, with 11 positions matching TRBD1. This TCR was sampled from a woman between 45 and 60 years old with Graves' ophthalmopathy. CDR3 coding DNA: TGTGCCAGCAGCCAAAGGGACAGGGGGATTAATGAAAAACTGTTTTTT. Translated: CASSQRDRGINEKLFF.